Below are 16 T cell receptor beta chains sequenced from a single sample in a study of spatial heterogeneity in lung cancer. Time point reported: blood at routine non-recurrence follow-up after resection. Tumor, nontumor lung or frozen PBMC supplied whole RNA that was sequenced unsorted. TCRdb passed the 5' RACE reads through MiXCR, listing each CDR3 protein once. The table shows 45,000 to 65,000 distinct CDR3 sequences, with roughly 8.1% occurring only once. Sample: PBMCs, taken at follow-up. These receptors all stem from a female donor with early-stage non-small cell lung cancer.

CDR3 nucleotide sequence: TGTGCCAGCACCCGTGGGCGGGATCGTTTTCGTGGCTACACCTTC. It specifies CASTRGRDRFRGYTF. This sequence joins TRBV11-3 and TRBJ1-2; no reliable D call. V lost 7 bases to trimming and J lost 7 bases, with 22 bases between them. This CDR3 contains 15 residues. Germline V gene sequence: CDR1 SGHNT, CDR2 YENEEA. The full variable domain, with the rest looked up from reference TRBV11-3 and TRBJ1-2, is EAGVVQSPRYKIIEKKQPVAFWCNPISGHNTLYWYLQNLGQGPELLIRYENEEAVDDSQLPKDRFSAERLKGVDSTLKIQPAELGDSAVYLCASTRGRDRFRGYTFGSGTRLTVV.

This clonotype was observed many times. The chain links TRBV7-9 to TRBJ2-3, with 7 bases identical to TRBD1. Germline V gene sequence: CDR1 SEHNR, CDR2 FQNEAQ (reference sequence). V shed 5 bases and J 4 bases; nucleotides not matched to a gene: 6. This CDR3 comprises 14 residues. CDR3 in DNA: TGTGCCAGCAGCACCCAGACAGGGCCAGATACGCAGTATTTT. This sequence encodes CASSTQTGPDTQYF.

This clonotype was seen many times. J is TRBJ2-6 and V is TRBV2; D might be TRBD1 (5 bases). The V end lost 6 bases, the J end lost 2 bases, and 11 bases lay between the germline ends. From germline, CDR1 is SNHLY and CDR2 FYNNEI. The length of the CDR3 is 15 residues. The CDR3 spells CASSDTGAGANVLTF. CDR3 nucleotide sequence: TGTGCCAGCAGCGATACAGGTGCTGGGGCCAACGTCCTGACTTTC.

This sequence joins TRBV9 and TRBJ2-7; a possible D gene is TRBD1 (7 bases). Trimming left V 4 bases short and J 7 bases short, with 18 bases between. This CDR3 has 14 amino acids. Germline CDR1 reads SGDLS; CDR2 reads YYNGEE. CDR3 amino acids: CASSQEGASGEQYF. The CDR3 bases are TGTGCCAGCAGCCAGGAGGGGGCATCGGGTGAGCAGTACTTC.

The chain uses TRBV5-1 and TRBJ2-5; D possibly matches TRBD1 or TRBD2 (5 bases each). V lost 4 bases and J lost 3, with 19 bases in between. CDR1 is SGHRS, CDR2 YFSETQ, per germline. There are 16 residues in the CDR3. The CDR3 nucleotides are TGCGCCAGCAGCCCACAGACAGTAGCGTCGAAAGAGACCCAGTACTTC. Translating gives CASSPQTVASKETQYF. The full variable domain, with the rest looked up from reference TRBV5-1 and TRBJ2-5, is KAGVTQTPRYLIKTRGQQVTLSCSPISGHRSVSWYQQTPGQGLQFLFEYFSETQRNKGNFPGRFSGRQFSNSRSEMNVSTLELGDSALYLCASSPQTVASKETQYFGPGTRLLVL.

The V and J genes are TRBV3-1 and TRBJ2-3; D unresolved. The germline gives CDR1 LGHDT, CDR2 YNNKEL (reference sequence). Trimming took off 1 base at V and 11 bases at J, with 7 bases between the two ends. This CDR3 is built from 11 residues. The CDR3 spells CASSQGSGQYF. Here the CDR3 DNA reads TGTGCCAGCAGCCAAGGGTCGGGGCAGTATTTT.

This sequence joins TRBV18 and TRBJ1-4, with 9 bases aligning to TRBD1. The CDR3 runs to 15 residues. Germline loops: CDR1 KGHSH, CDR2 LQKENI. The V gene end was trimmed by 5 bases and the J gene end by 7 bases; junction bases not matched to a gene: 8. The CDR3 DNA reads TGTGCCAGCTCATCGAACAGGGGGCGGTTTGAAAAACTGTTTTTT. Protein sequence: CASSSNRGRFEKLFF.

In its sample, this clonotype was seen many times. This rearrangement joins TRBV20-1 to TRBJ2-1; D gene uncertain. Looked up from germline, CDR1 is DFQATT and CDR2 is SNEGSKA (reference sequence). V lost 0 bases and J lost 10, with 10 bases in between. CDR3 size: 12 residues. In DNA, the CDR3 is TGCAGTGCTAGAGATGATGGAAGGGAGCAGTTCTTC. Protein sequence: CSARDDGREQFF.

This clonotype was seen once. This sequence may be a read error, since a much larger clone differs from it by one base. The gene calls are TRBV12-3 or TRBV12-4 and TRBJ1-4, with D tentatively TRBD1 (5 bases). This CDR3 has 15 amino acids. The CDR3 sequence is CASSRLVGDNEKLCF. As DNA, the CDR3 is TGTGCCAGCAGTCGACTGGTGGGGGATAATGAAAAACTGTGTTTT.

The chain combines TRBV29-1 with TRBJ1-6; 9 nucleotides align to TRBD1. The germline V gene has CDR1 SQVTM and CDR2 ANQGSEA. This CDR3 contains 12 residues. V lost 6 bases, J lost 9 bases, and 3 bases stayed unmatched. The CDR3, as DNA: TGCAGCGTGCGGGACAGGGCTTCACCCCTCCACTTT. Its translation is CSVRDRASPLHF.

The CDR3 reads CASSSGSPQDTQYF. CDR3 coding DNA: TGTGCCAGCAGCTCTGGGTCACCGCAAGATACGCAGTATTTT. The V call is TRBV5-5, the J call TRBJ2-3; D is undetermined. This CDR3 contains 14 residues. Germline loops: CDR1 SGHKS, CDR2 YYEKEE (reference sequence). The V end lost 3 bases, the J end lost 5 bases, and 13 bases lay between the germline ends.

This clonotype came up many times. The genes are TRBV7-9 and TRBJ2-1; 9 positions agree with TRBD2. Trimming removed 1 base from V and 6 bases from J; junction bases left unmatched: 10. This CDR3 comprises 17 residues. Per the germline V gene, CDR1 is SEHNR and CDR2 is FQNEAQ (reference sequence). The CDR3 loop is CASSLGGGGGAINEQFF. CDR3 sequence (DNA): TGTGCCAGCAGCTTAGGAGGCGGCGGGGGGGCAATCAATGAGCAGTTCTTC.

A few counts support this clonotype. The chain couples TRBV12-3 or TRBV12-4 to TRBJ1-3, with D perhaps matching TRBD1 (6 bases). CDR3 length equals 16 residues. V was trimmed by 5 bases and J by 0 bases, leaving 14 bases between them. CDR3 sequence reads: CASSPPTGISGNTIYF. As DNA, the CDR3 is TGTGCCAGCAGTCCGCCGACAGGTATCTCTGGAAACACCATATATTTT.

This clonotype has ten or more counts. CDR3 DNA: TGTGCCAGCAGGTCGGGGGGGGCACACGAGCAGTACTTC. Translating it yields CASRSGGAHEQYF. V usage is TRBV5-6 and J usage is TRBJ2-7, with 8 bases aligning to TRBD2. Germline values: CDR1 SGHDT, CDR2 YYEEEE. This CDR3 contains 13 residues. Trimming removed 5 bases from V and 5 bases from J; junction bases left unmatched: 6.

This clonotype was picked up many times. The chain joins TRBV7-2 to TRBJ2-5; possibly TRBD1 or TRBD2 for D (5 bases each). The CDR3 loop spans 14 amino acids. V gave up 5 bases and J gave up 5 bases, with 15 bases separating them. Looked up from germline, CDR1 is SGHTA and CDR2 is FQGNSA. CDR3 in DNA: TGTGCCAGCAGCCCCACGGGACCGGAGGAGACCCAGTACTTC. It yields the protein CASSPTGPEETQYF. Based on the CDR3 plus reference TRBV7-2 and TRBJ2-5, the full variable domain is GAGVSQSPSNKVTEKGKDVELRCDPISGHTALYWYRQSLGQGLEFLIYFQGNSAPDKSGLPSDRFSAERTGGSVSTLTIQRTQQEDSAVYLCASSPTGPEETQYFGPGTRLLVL.

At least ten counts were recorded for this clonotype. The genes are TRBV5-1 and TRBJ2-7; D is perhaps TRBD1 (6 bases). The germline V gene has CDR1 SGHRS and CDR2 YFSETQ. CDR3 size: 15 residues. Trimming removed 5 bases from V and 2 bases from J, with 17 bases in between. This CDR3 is CASRGPGVPPYEQYF. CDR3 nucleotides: TGCGCCAGCAGGGGACCAGGGGTGCCCCCCTACGAGCAGTACTTC.